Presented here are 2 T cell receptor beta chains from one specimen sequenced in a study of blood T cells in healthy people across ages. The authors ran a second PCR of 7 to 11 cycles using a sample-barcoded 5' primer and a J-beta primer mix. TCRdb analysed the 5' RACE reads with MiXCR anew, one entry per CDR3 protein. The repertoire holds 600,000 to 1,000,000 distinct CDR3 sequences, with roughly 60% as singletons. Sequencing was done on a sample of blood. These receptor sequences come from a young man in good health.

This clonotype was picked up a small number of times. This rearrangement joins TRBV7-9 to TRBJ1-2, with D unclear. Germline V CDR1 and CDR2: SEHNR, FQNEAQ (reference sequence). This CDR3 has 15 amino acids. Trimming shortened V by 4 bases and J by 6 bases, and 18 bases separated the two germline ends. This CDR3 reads CASSSNVSPRNGYTF. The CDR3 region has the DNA TGTGCCAGCAGCTCGAATGTCTCTCCCCGGAATGGCTACACCTTC.

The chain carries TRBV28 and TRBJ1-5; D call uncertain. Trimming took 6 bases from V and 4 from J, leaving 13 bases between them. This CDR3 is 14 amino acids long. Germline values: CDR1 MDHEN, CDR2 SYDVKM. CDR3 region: CASRPPGYNQPQHF. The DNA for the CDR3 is TGTGCCAGCAGGCCCCCGGGGTATAATCAGCCCCAGCATTTT.